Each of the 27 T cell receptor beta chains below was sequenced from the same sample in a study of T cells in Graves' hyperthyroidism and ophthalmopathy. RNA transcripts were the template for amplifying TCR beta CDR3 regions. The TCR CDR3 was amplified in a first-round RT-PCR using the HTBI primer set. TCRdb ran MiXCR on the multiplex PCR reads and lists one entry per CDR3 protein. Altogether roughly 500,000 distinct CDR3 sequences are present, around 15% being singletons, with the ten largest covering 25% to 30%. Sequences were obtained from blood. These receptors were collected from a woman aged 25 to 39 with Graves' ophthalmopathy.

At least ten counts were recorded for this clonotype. The CDR3 spells CASSLSLAPEQFF. Written as DNA, the CDR3 is TGCGCCAGCAGCTTGTCCCTAGCGCCTGAGCAGTTCTTC. The genes are TRBV5-1 and TRBJ2-1; weak D call: TRBD2 (6 bases). The V end was cut by 1 base, the J end by 9 bases, with 11 bases between. The CDR3 is 13 residues long. From germline, CDR1 is SGHRS and CDR2 YFSETQ.

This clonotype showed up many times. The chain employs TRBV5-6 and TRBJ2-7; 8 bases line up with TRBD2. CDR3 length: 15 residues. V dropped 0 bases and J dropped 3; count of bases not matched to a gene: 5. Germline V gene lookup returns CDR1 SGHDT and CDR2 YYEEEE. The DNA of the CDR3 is TGTGCCAGCAGCTTGGCCAGCGGGAGCTACTACGAGCAGTACTTC. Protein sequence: CASSLASGSYYEQYF.

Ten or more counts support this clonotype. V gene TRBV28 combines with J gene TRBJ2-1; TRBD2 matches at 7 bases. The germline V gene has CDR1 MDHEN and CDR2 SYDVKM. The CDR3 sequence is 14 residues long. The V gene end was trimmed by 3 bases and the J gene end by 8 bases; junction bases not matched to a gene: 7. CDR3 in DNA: TGTGCCAGCAGTTTGGCGGGCCGGGGGGATGAGCAGTTCTTC. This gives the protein CASSLAGRGDEQFF.

CDR3 region: CASSSGESYGYTF. The CDR3 bases are TGTGCCAGCAGCTCGGGGGAGAGTTATGGCTACACCTTC. This rearrangement joins TRBV7-9 to TRBJ1-2; a weak D match, TRBD1 (5 bases). The V and J ends lost 4 bases and 5 bases respectively, with 11 bases between them. Per the germline V gene, CDR1 is SEHNR and CDR2 is FQNEAQ (reference sequence). The CDR3 loop spans 13 amino acids.

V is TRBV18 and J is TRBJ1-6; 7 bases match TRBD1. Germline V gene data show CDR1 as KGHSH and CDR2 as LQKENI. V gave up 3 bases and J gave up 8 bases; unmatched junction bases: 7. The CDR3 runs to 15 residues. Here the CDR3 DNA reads TGTGCCAGCTCACCCTGGGACAGCACGGATTCACCCCTCCACTTT. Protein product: CASSPWDSTDSPLHF.

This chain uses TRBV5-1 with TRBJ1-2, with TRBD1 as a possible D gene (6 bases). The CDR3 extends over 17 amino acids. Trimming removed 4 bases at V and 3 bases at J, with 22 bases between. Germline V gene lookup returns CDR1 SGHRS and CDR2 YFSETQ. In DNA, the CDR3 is TGCGCCAGCAGCCCGGGGGCCGCAGGGGAACTTTACTATGGCTACACCTTC. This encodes CASSPGAAGELYYGYTF.

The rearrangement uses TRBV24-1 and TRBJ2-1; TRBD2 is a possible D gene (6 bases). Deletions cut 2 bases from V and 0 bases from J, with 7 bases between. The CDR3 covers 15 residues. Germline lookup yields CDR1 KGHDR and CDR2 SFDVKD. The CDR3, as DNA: TGTGCCACCAGTGATTCCGGGGGCTCCTACAATGAGCAGTTCTTC. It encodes CATSDSGGSYNEQFF.

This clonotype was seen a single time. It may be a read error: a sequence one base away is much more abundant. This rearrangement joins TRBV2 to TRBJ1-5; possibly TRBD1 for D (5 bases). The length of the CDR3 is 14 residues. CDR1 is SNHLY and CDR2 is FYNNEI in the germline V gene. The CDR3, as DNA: TGTGCCAGCAGTGACCGGTCAGCTAGACAGCGCCAGCATTTT. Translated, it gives CASSDRSARQRQHF.

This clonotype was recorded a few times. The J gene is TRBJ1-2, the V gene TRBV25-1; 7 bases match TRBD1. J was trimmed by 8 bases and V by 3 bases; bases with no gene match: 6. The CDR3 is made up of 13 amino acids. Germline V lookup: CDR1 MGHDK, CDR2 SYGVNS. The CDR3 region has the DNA TGTGCCAGCAGTGAGTTCAACAGGGGAGGCTACACCTTC. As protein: CASSEFNRGGYTF.

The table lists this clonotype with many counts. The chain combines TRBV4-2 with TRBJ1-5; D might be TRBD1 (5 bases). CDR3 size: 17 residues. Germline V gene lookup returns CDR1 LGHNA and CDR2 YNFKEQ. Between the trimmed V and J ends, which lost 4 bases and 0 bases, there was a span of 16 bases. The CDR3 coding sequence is TGTGCCAGCAGCCCCCGACCATTGACAGTTAGCAATCAGCCCCAGCATTTT. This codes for CASSPRPLTVSNQPQHF.

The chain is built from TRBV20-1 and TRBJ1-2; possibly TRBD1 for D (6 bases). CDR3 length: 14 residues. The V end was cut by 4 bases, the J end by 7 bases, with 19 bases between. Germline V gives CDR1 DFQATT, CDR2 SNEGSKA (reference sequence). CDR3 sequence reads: CSATEDSLWGGYTF. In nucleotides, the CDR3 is TGCAGTGCTACGGAGGACAGTCTCTGGGGTGGCTACACCTTC.

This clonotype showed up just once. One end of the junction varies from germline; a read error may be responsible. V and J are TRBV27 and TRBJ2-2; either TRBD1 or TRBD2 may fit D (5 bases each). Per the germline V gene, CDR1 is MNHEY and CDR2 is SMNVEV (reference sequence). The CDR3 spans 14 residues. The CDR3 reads CASSLRAGTEELFF. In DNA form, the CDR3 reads TGTGCCAGCAGTTTAAGGGCAGGGACCGAGGAGCTGTTTTTT.

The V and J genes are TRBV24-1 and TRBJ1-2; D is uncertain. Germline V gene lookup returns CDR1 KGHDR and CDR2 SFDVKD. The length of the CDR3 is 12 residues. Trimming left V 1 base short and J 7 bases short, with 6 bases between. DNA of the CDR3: TGTGCCACCAGTGATTTCCCGGGTGGCTACACCTTC. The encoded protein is CATSDFPGGYTF.

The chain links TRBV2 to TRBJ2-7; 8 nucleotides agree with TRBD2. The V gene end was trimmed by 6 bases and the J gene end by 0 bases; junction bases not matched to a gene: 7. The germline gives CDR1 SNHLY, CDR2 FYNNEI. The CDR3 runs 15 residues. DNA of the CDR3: TGTGCCAGCAGCCGACTAGCGACCAGCTCCTACGAGCAGTACTTC. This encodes CASSRLATSSYEQYF.

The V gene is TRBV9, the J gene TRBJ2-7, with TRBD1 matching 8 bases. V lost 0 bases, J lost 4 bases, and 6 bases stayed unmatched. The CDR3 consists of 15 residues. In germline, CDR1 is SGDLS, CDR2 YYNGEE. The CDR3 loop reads CASSVEAGDRYEQYF. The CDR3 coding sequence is TGTGCCAGCAGCGTAGAGGCAGGGGACAGGTACGAGCAGTACTTC.

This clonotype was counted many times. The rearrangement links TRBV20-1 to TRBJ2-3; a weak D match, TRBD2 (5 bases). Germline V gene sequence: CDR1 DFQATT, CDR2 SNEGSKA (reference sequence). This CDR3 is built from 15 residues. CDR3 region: CRPPRAPDGTDTQYF. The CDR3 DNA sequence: TGCAGGCCGCCGAGGGCTCCCGACGGCACAGATACGCAGTATTTT.

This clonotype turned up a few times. CDR3 in DNA: TGTGCCAGCAGTTTAATAGGCGACCCAGTCGCGGGCTACACCTTC. Translation gives CASSLIGDPVAGYTF. The chain combines TRBV28 with TRBJ1-2; unclear D gene. Trimming shortened V by 2 bases and J by 8 bases, and 18 bases separated the two germline ends. CDR3 size: 15 residues. Germline values: CDR1 MDHEN, CDR2 SYDVKM.

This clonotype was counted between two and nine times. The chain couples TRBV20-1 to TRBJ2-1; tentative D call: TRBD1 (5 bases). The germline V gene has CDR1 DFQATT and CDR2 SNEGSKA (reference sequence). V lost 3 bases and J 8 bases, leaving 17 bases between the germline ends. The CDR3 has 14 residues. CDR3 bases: TGCAGTGCTAGTCCGGAACAGGTAGGCGATGAGCAGTTCTTC. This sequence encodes CSASPEQVGDEQFF.

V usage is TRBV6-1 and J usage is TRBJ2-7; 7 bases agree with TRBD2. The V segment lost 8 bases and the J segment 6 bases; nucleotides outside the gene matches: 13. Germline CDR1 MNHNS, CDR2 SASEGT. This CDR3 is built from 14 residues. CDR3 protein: CASGSLAGVGEQYF. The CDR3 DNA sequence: TGTGCCAGCGGGAGTCTGGCGGGAGTGGGCGAGCAGTACTTC.

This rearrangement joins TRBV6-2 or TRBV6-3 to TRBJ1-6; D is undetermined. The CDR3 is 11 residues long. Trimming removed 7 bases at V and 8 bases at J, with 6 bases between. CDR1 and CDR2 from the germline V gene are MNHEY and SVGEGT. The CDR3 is CASTRDSPLHF. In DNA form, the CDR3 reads TGTGCCAGCACCCGGGATTCACCCCTCCACTTT.

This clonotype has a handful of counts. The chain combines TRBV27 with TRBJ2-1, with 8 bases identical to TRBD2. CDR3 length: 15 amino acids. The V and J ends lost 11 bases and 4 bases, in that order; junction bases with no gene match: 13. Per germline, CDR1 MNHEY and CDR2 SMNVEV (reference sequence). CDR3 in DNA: TGTGCCCTCGGTAGGCCGGGACTAGGATACAATGAGCAGTTCTTC. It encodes CALGRPGLGYNEQFF.

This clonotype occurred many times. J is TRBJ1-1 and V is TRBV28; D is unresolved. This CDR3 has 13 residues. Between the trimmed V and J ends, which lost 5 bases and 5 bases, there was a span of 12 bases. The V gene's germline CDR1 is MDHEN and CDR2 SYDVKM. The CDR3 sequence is CASSPARWTEAFF. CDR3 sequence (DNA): TGTGCCAGCAGTCCTGCAAGGTGGACTGAAGCTTTCTTT.

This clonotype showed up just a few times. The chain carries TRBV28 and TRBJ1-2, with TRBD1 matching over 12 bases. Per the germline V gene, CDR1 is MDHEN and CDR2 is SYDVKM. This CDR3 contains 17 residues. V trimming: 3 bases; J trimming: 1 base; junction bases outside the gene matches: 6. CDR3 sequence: CASSFFGTGGDNYGYTF. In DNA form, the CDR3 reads TGTGCCAGCAGTTTTTTCGGGACAGGGGGCGATAACTATGGCTACACCTTC.

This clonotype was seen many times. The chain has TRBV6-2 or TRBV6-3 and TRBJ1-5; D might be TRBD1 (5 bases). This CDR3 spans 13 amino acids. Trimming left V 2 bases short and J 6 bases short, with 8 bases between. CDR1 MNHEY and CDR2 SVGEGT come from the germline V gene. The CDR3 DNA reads TGTGCCAGCAGTTACCAGGGCCGTCAGCCCCAGCATTTT. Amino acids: CASSYQGRQPQHF.

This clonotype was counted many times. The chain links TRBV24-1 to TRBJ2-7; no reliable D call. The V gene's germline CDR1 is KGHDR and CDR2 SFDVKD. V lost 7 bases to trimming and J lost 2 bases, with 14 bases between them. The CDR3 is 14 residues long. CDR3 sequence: CATRPDRVAYEQYF. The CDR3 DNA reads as TGTGCCACCAGACCGGATAGGGTGGCCTACGAGCAGTACTTC.

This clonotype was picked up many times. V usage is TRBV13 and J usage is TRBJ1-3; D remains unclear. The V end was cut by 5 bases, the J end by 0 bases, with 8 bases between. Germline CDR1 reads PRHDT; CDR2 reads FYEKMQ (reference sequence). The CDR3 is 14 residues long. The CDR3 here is CASSDNNSGNTIYF. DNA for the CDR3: TGTGCCAGCAGCGATAACAACTCTGGAAACACCATATATTTT.

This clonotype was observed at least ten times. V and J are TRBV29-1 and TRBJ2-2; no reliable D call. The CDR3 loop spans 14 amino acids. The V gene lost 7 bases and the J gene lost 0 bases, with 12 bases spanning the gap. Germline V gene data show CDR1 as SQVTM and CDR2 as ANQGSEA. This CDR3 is CSGGLGTNTGELFF. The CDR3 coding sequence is TGCAGCGGCGGCCTAGGGACGAACACCGGGGAGCTGTTTTTT.